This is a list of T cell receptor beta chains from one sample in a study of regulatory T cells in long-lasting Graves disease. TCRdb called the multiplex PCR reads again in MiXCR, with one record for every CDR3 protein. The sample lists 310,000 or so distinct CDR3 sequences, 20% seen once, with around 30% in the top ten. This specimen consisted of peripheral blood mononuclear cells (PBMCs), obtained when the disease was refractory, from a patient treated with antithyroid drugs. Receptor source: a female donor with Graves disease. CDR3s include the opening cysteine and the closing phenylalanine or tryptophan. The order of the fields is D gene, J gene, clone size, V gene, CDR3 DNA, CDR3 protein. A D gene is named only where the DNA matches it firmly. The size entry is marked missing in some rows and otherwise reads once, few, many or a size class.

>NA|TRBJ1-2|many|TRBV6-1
TGTGCCAGCAGAGCCGGACAGCCCAACTATGGCTACACCTTC
CASRAGQPNYGYTF
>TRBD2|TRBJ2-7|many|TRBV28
TGTGCCAGCAGGTCAGCAGGGAGGGACTCCTACGAGCAGTACTTC
CASRSAGRDSYEQYF
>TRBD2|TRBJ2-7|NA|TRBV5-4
TGTGCCAGCAGCCCGGTCGGGACTAGCGGGAGTCTGGAGTACTTC
CASSPVGTSGSLEYF
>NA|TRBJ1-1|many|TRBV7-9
TGTGCCAGCAGCTTAGGTATGAGGCATATCACTGAAGCTTTCTTT
CASSLGMRHITEAFF
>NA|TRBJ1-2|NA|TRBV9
TGTGCCAGCAGCGTGGGGGAGCGCCCCGGGGGCTACACCTTC
CASSVGERPGGYTF
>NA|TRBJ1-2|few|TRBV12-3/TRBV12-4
TGTGCCAGCAGTTTCCGCCGGCCGAACTATGGCTACACCTTC
CASSFRRPNYGYTF
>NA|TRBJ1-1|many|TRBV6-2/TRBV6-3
TGTGCCAGCAGTTCAAGTGACACTGAAGCTTTCTTT
CASSSSDTEAFF
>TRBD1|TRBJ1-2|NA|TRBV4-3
TGCGCCAGCAGTCAATACGCCGGGACAGCCTATGGCTACACCTTC
CASSQYAGTAYGYTF
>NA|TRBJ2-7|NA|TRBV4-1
TGCGCCAGCAGCCAAGACCCGGCGGGCAGCTACGAGCAGTACTTC
CASSQDPAGSYEQYF
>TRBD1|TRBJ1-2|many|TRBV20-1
TGCAGTGCTAGATACTCGGGCAGGGGGCTTCATGGCTACACCTTC
CSARYSGRGLHGYTF
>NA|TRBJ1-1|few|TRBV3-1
TGTGCCAGCAGCCTCACCGGACCGGGCGGGGCTTTCTTT
CASSLTGPGGAFF
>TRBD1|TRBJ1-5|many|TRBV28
TGTGCCAGCAGCCTACCCTGGACAGGGGCTCGCTTTGGAAATCAGCCCCAGCATTTT
CASSLPWTGARFGNQPQHF
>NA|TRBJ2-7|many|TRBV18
TGTGCCAGCTCACAAGCGGGTCACTCCTACGAGCAGTACTTC
CASSQAGHSYEQYF
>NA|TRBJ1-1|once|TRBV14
TGTGCCAGCAGCCAAAAAAGGATAGGGGAAGCTTTCTTT
CASSQKRIGEAFF
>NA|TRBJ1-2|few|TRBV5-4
TGTGCCAGCAGCGGGGGACCGCACTATGGCTACACCTTC
CASSGGPHYGYTF
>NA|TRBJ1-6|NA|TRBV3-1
TGTGCCAGCAGCCAATCTTTGGGCTCCTATAATTCACCCCTCCACTTT
CASSQSLGSYNSPLHF
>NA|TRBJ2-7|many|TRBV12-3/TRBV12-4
TGTGCCAGCAGTTTATTTGGGGGCCCAGGCTACGAGCAGTACTTC
CASSLFGGPGYEQYF
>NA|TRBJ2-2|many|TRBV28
TGTGCCAGCAGTTCGGGCGGGGCCAACACCGGGGAGCTGTTTTTT
CASSSGGANTGELFF
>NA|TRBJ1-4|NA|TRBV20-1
TGCAGTCTGGGGGAAAACGGGAGTGAAAAACTGTTTTTT
CSLGENGSEKLFF
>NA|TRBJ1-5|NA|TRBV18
TGTGCCAGCTCAGGAGTCCCGGGGGGCAATCAGCCCCAGCATTTT
CASSGVPGGNQPQHF
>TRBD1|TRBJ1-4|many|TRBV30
TGTGCCTGGAATCAGGCGGGACAGGGTTTCGAAAAACTGTTTTTT
CAWNQAGQGFEKLFF
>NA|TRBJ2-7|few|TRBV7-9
TGTGCCAGCAGTCACTCAGGGCAGAGCTCCTACGAGCAGTACTTC
CASSHSGQSSYEQYF
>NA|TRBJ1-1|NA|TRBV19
TGTGCCAGTAGTATGGGGTCGGCTGAAGCTTTCTTT
CASSMGSAEAFF
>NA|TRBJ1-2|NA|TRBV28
TGTGCCAGCAGTTCGCCGGTAGGGGGAGACTATGGCTACACCTTC
CASSSPVGGDYGYTF
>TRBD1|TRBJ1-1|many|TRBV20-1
TGCAGTGCTAGGAAGGGGGCTGTGGACACTGAAGCTTTCTTT
CSARKGAVDTEAFF
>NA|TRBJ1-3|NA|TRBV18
TGTGCCAGCTCACCAGGGAACTCTGGAAACACCATATATTTT
CASSPGNSGNTIYF
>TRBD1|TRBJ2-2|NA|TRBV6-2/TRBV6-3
TGTGCCAGCAGGGGAGATTACAGGGGGCCCACCGGGGAGCTGTTTTTT
CASRGDYRGPTGELFF
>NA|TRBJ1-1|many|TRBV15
TGTGCCACCAGCGGGGATCCTAAATTGCGCACTGAAGCTTTCTTT
CATSGDPKLRTEAFF
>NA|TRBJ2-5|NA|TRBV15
TGTGCCACCAGCGGGGGATTGGAGACCCAGTACTTC
CATSGGLETQYF
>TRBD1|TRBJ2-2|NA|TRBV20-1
TGCAGTGCCATAAGGGGACAGGGGGCTTCCGGGGAGCTGTTTTTT
CSAIRGQGASGELFF
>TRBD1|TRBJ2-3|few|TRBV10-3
TGTGCCATCAGTCCGGACAGGAGCACAGATACGCAGTATTTT
CAISPDRSTDTQYF
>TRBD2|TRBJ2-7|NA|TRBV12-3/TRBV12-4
TGTGCCAGCAGTTTAGCCCCGGGACTAGGCACCTACGAGCAGTACTTC
CASSLAPGLGTYEQYF
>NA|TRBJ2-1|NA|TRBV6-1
TGTGCCAGCAGTAGCAGAACTCCGACTTACAATGAGCAGTTCTTC
CASSSRTPTYNEQFF
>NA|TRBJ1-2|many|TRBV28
TGTGCCAGCAGTGGGCCGGGAGATTCTAACTATGGCTACACCTTC
CASSGPGDSNYGYTF
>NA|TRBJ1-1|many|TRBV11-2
TGTGCCAGCAGCTCCCGCACACGGACGAACACTGAAGCTTTCTTT
CASSSRTRTNTEAFF
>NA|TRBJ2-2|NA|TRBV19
TGTGCCAGTACCCATGCGGGGGCTCCCGGGGAGCTGTTTTTT
CASTHAGAPGELFF
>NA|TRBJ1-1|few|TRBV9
TGTGCCAGCAGCCCCCCCACCCGGGCCTATGGGGCCACTGAAGCTTTCTTT
CASSPPTRAYGATEAFF
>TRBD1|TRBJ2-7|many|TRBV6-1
TGTGCCAGCAGTAGGGACAGGAGGACCTACGAGCAGTACTTC
CASSRDRRTYEQYF
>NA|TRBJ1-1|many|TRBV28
TGTGCCAGCAGTTTAGGACAACTGGGGACTGAAGCTTTCTTT
CASSLGQLGTEAFF
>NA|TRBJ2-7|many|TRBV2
TGTGCCAGCGTCCAGTCCTACGAGCAGTACTTC
CASVQSYEQYF
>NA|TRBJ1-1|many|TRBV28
TGTGCCAGCAGCGCTCCTCACACTGAAGCTTTCTTT
CASSAPHTEAFF
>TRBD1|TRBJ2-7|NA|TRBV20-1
TGCAGTGCTAGAGCTACAGGGGCTTTGTACGAGCAGTACTTC
CSARATGALYEQYF
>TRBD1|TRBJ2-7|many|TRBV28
TGTGCCAGCAGTCCTGGGACAGGGAAGATCTACGAGCAGTACTTC
CASSPGTGKIYEQYF
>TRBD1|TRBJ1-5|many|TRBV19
TGTGCCAGCAGTTTGACAGGGAGCAATCAGCCCCAGCATTTT
CASSLTGSNQPQHF
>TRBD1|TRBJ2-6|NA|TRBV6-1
TGTGCCAGCAGCTTCGGGACAGGGATCGGGGCCAACGTCCTGACTTTC
CASSFGTGIGANVLTF
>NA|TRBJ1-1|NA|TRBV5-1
TGTGCCAGCAGCCAGCGTTCTGGGGCCACTGAAGCTTTCTTT
CASSQRSGATEAFF
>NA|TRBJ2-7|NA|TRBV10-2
TGCGCCAGCAGTGAGAGAAAAACGGAAGCCTACGAGCAGTACTTC
CASSERKTEAYEQYF
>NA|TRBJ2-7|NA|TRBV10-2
TGCGCCAGCAGCAGGGACATCGACTACGAGCAGTACTTC
CASSRDIDYEQYF
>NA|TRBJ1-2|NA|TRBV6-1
TGTGCCAGCAGTAGAGGACAGATTAACTATGGCTACACCTTC
CASSRGQINYGYTF
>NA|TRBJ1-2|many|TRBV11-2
TGTGCCAGCAGCTTAGTTGCCCACAGTTTGAACTATGGCTACACCTTC
CASSLVAHSLNYGYTF
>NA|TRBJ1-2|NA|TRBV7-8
TGTGCCAGCAGCCCAGAGGCAGGGAACTATGGCTACACCTTC
CASSPEAGNYGYTF
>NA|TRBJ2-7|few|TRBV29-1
TGCAGCGTTGCTGGTGGGTTTGGCTACGAGCAGTACTTC
CSVAGGFGYEQYF
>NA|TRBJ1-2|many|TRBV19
TGTGCCAGTGACGGACAGCCTAACTATGGCTACACCTTC
CASDGQPNYGYTF
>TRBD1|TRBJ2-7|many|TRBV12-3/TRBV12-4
TGTGCCAGCAGCCCGTCACAGGGGGATATGAGGGAGCAGTACTTC
CASSPSQGDMREQYF
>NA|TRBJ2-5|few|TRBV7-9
TGTGCCAGCAGCCCCTACCTGGGCCCTAGCTGGGAGACCCAGTACTTC
CASSPYLGPSWETQYF
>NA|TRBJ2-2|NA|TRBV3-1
TGTGCCAGCCGCGGCCACACCGGGGAGCTGTTTTTT
CASRGHTGELFF
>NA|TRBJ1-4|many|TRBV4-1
TGCGCCAGCAGCCAATGGGGGGGCGCAACTAATGAAAAACTGTTTTTT
CASSQWGGATNEKLFF
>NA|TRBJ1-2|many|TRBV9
TGTGCCAGCAGCGTAGGTTACAGCCCAAACTATGGCTACACCTTC
CASSVGYSPNYGYTF